This T cell receptor (beta chain) was sequenced for a study of blood T cell repertoires in COVID-19. Across the study: The samples span acute and convalescent COVID-19 from the United States, Italy and Spain. PBMCs, B-cell-depleted T cells, or T cells were the source of the cDNA or gDNA that made up the material.

Original methodology: By means of reference gene primer amplification, nucleated cell counts were estimated. Clones were read by immunoSEQ multiplex PCR, and TCRdb kept only the in-frame ones, dropping some. That table furnishes V, J and clone size, whereas the DNA furnished D and trimming. The repertoire has some 200,000 clones, less than 95% of them found once; the top ten carry 0.76%. The CDR3 loop spans 13 amino acids. V shed 3 bases and J 9 bases; nucleotides not matched to a gene: 3. Germline V CDR1 and CDR2: LGHDT, YNNKEL (reference sequence). Enrolment of Seattle patients took place during active infection, and they were followed longitudinally.

V and J are TRBV3-1 (or the pseudogene TRBV3-2) and TRBJ2-1; 9 bases are shared with TRBD2. The sample comprised peripheral blood. The source is a man under 40 with COVID-19, enrolled during active disease. CDR3 DNA: TGTGCCAGCAGCCAGCGCGGGGGGGGTGAGCAGTTCTTC. Protein product: CASSQRGGGEQFF.